The clone carrying this T cell receptor beta chain is a singleton in its sample. This entry belongs to a study of blood T cells in healthy people across ages. The germline CDR1 and CDR2 sequences are SNHLY and FYNNEI. The CDR3 extends over 13 amino acids. V shed 8 bases and J shed 4 bases, with 14 bases lying between them. A J-beta primer mix and a sample-barcoded 5' primer were used in a second PCR of about 7 to 12 cycles. One entry per CDR3 protein results from TCRdb running MiXCR on the 5' RACE reads. The table shows hundreds of thousands of distinct CDR3 sequences, with roughly half occurring only once.

Sequencing was carried out using blood. The receptor was isolated from a woman aged 80 or older in good health. V is TRBV2 and J is TRBJ1-1, with a weak D call TRBD1 (6 bases). CDR3 coding DNA: TGTGCCAGCGTGGACGAGGGGGGCACTGAAGCTTTCTTT. Translated, it gives CASVDEGGTEAFF.